Shown below are 10 T cell receptor beta chains from a single sample sequenced in a study of shared clonotypes between healthy human individuals. Some clones are missing from TCRdb's copy, which holds only in-frame ones; the method was immunoSEQ multiplex PCR. This sample has about 1 million clones, with 60% to 80% found just once. The sample was memory CD4+ T cells sorted from blood. Described subset: CD45RA-negative fraction. The receptors here all came from a man in his late teens or twenties in good health.

This chain joins TRBV18 and TRBJ1-1, with D tentatively TRBD1 (5 bases). CDR1 is KGHSH, CDR2 LQKENI, per germline. V lost 4 bases and J 7 bases, leaving 13 bases between the germline ends. The CDR3 length is 13 residues. The CDR3 nucleotides read TGTGCCAGCTCACGGGGTGGACATATTGAAGCTTTCTTT. Its protein is CASSRGGHIEAFF.

As DNA, the CDR3 is TGTGCCAGCAGTGAAACAGGGGGCTGGGACTATGGCTACACCTTC. Its protein product is CASSETGGWDYGYTF. V gene TRBV6-1 combines with J gene TRBJ1-2, with TRBD1 matching 9 bases. The CDR3 sequence is 15 residues long. Germline V gene sequence: CDR1 MNHNS, CDR2 SASEGT. V shed 2 bases, J shed 3 bases, and the junction held 4 bases outside the gene matches.

V usage is TRBV18 and J usage is TRBJ1-5, with D maybe TRBD1 (5 bases). Germline assignment: CDR1 KGHSH and CDR2 LQKENI. V was clipped by 6 bases and J by 4 bases, with 16 bases between them. The CDR3 is made up of 15 amino acids. The CDR3 here is CASSHGDSLNQPQHF. In DNA form, the CDR3 reads TGTGCCAGCTCCCACGGTGACAGTTTAAATCAGCCCCAGCATTTT.

This chain's CDR3 is CASSLYSGKGTDTQYF. The CDR3 coding sequence is TGTGCCAGCAGCCTCTATAGCGGGAAGGGCACAGATACGCAGTATTTT. This chain uses TRBV11-3 with TRBJ2-3, with 8 bases identical to TRBD2. This CDR3 is 16 amino acids long. Trimming took 5 bases from V and 1 from J; bases not matched to a gene: 8. CDR1 SGHNT and CDR2 YENEEA come from the germline V gene.

With respect to this clone: In the same sample, other DNA sequences code for this CDR3. The gene calls are TRBV5-1 and TRBJ1-1; 8 bases are shared with TRBD1. CDR1 is SGHRS, CDR2 YFSETQ, per germline. V shed 3 bases, J shed 1 base, and the junction held 2 bases outside the gene matches. The length of the CDR3 is 14 residues. CDR3 sequence reads: CASSSGQANTEAFF. The CDR3, as DNA: TGCGCCAGCAGCTCGGGACAGGCGAACACTGAAGCTTTCTTT. Supplemented by reference TRBV5-1 and TRBJ1-1, the full variable domain reads KAGVTQTPRYLIKTRGQQVTLSCSPISGHRSVSWYQQTPGQGLQFLFEYFSETQRNKGNFPGRFSGRQFSNSRSEMNVSTLELGDSALYLCASSSGQANTEAFFGQGTRLTVV.

The chain couples TRBV27 to TRBJ1-2; no firm D call. The V end lost 6 bases, the J end lost 4 bases, and 18 bases lay between the germline ends. Looked up from germline, CDR1 is MNHEY and CDR2 is SMNVEV (reference sequence). The CDR3 is made up of 15 amino acids. CDR3 protein: CASRPLGREFYGYTF. CDR3 DNA sequence: TGTGCCAGCAGGCCCCTTGGTCGGGAATTCTATGGCTACACCTTC.

The chain carries TRBV21-1 and TRBJ2-5; TRBD1, the D gene given by the table, was not confirmed from the DNA. TRBV21-1 is classified as a pseudogene. This CDR3 spans 14 amino acids. The CDR3 DNA sequence: TGTGCCAGCAGTTGGACAGTTACGCAAGAGACCCAGTACTTC. Translation gives CASSWTVTQETQYF.

V gene TRBV6-5 combines with J gene TRBJ2-3; TRBD2 might be the D (5 bases). Germline lookup yields CDR1 MNHEY and CDR2 SVGAGI. The CDR3 length is 15 residues. With 2 bases removed from V and 0 bases from J, the gap between germline ends came to 9 bases. In DNA, the CDR3 is TGTGCCAGCAGTTACAACGGGATTAGCACAGATACGCAGTATTTT. Its translation is CASSYNGISTDTQYF.

V and J are TRBV5-1 and TRBJ2-1, with a weak D call TRBD1 (6 bases). Trimming removed 2 bases at V and 3 bases at J, with 12 bases between. CDR1 and CDR2 (germline): SGHRS, YFSETQ. The CDR3 has 15 amino acids. CDR3 sequence reads: CASSFSPDSYNEQFF. The CDR3, as DNA: TGCGCCAGCAGCTTCTCACCGGACAGCTACAATGAGCAGTTCTTC.

The chain uses TRBV2 and TRBJ2-3, with 8 bases aligning to TRBD1. The length of the CDR3 is 16 residues. Germline CDR1 reads SNHLY; CDR2 reads FYNNEI. The trim removed 3 bases at V and 2 bases at J, leaving 7 bases unmatched. The CDR3 loop reads CASSEVGTGPTDTQYF. The CDR3 DNA reads as TGTGCCAGCAGTGAGGTGGGGACAGGCCCCACAGATACGCAGTATTTT.